The source of this TCR beta chain is a study of spatial heterogeneity in lung cancer. General study results and limits: Higher tumor mutation counts went along with higher counts of expanded intratumoral alpha and beta TCRs.

TCRdb re-called the 5' RACE reads with MiXCR, one entry per CDR3 protein. The table has under 14,000 distinct CDR3 sequences, under 10% seen once. At least ten counts were recorded for this clonotype. Its antigen is as yet unknown. This beta chain slipped into a library made for alpha chains as a stray read, so its size is not meaningful. From germline, CDR1 is SGHNT and CDR2 YYREEE (reference sequence). J lost 9 bases, V lost 0 bases, and 6 bases had no gene match. This CDR3 is 14 amino acids long. The time point denotes: sample taken at primary tumor resection. TCRs were sequenced from unsorted whole RNA of tumor, nontumor lung or PBMC.

The sequence derives from a female donor with early-stage non-small cell lung cancer. The chain employs TRBV5-4 and TRBJ1-2; TRBD1 matches at 9 bases. Sequences were derived from lung tumor tissue, sampled at surgery. DNA for the CDR3: TGTGCCAGCAGCTTGGCCGGGACAGGGTCTCGCTACACCTTC. Translation: CASSLAGTGSRYTF.